This TCR beta chain was recovered during a study of blood T cell repertoires in COVID-19 (dated by TCRdb to the early 2020s). Regarding the research as a whole: The collaborator samples originated in the United States, Italy and Spain and spanned the acute and convalescent phases of COVID-19. Subjects who had been exposed to COVID-19, were actively infected with it, or had recovered from it provided the deeply sampled blood TCRbeta repertoires that made up the dataset. The material from the prospective study consisted of cDNA or gDNA derived from T cells, B-cell-depleted T cells, or PBMCs. The repertoires were released in a freely available public database meant as a resource for research on the immune response to SARS-CoV-2. Samples came from the ongoing ImmuneRACE study (first 160 participants) plus 1,254 subjects from 6 global collaborators. Where available, HLA class I and class II types were obtained from metadata supplied by the sample provider rather than from assay-based typing. Nearly every sample came with metadata listing a de-identified subject ID, COVID-19 status, age in years and sex. The investigation overall reported the following: The quantity of clinical and demographic metadata differed by source and by participant and was supplied without curation.

This clone was recorded once. Its antigen has not been determined. The input lacks base qualities; no much larger clone sits a single base away. Sequences SGHAT (CDR1) and FQNNGV (CDR2) are obtained from the germline V gene. A distance of 13 bases separates the germline ends of V and J, which lose 4 bases and 9 bases respectively. There are 13 amino acids in the CDR3, from cysteine to phenylalanine inclusive. CDR3 DNA is the only sequence kept; it has 39 bases, read in frame from the first base. The collaborating institutions used their own protocols to collect whole blood in K2EDTA tubes. For TCRbeta analysis, collaborator samples were shipped as frozen whole blood, as isolated PBMCs, or as DNA extracted from either sample type. TCRbeta CDR3 regions were amplified from genomic DNA by means of the immunoSEQ Assay, a bias-controlled multiplex PCR. From the authors' description of their analysis: The number of nucleated cells in each sample was estimated by amplification of reference gene primers within the assay. To quantify the absolute abundance of each unique TCRbeta CDR3 rearrangement, sequence reads were collapsed and filtered. For each sample, productive Simpson clonality was calculated as the square root of Simpson's diversity index across productive rearrangements. The immuneACCESS repertoire file appears here via TCRdb, limited to in-frame rearrangements. These files lack a portion of the clones; in checked studies, under half of the deficit traces to unresolved V genes, and the cause of the others is not known. Clonal size and the V and J genes are those of that table, whereas D and trimming came from the DNA. Recorded for this sample are approximately 210,000 clones; 88% of them occurred a single time. Of the sample, 4.4% is held by the ten largest clones.

Sequencing was carried out using peripheral blood. This chain is built from TRBV11-2 and TRBJ1-5; the D gene is not confidently resolved. The receptor's source is a human donor in a cohort sampled during active COVID-19. This receptor carries the CDR3 CASSSYSGGPQHF. The DNA is TGTGCCAGCAGCTCCTATAGCGGTGGGCCCCAGCATTTT.